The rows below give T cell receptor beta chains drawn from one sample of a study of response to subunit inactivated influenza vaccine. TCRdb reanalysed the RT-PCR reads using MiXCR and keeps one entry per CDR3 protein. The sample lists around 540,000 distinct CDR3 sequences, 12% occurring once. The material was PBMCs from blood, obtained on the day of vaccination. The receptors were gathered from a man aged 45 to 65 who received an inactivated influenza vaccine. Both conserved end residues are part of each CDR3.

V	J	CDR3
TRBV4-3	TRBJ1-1	CASSQDGLTEAFF
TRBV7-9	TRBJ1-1	CASSLTGTGNTEAFF
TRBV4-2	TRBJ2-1	CASSQKTSGGTYNEQFF
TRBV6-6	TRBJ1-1	CASSRDAGEAFF
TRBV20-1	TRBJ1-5	CSALQEGFSNQPQHF
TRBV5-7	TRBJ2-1	CASSLMGLAGGSRHFVVNEQFF
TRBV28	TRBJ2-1	CASSLPGRQNNEQFF
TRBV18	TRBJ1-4	CASSPLRGGEKLFF
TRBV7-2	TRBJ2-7	CASSLRQGYYEQYF
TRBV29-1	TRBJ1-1	CSVEWGTEAFF
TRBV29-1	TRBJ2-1	CSVDQSGLDNEQFF
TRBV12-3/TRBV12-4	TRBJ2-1	CASRYTGDEQFF
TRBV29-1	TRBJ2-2	CSVEDFAGGGTGELFF
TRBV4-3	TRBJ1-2	CASSHAMGREGYTF
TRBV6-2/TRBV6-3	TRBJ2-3	CASKRGSTDTQYF
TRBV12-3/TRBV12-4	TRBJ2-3	CASSLYPDTQYF
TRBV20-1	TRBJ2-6	CSALRGASFSSGANVLTF
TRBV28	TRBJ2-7	CAGGSGGSIYEQYF
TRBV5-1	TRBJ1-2	CASSLEQAGGYTF
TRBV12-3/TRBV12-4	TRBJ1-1	CASSTDRGPYTEAFF
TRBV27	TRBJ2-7	CASSLSKGAGYEQYF
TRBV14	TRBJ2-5	CASSQVTDQETQYF
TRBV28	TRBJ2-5	CASSLFAPQETQYF
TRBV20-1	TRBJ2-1	CSAPGFLDEQFF
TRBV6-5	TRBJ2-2	CASSYLSGGVGELFF
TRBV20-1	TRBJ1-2	CSASTLARAVNGYTF
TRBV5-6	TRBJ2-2	CASSLTGTVNTGELFF
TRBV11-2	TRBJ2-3	CASSRGLAGDSTDTQYF
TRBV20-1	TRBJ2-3	CSAGGLSTDTQYF
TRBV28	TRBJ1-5	CASKPGTTGGNSNQPQHF
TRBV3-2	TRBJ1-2	CASSNRPLDTVFNYGYTF
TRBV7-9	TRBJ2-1	CASSLEYSYNEQFF
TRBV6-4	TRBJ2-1	CASSVLAGDKQFF
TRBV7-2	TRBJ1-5	CASSLMTGLNQPQHF
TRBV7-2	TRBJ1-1	CASSYKTGAPINTEAFF
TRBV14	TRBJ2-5	CASSQLVGLGTQYF
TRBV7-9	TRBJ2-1	CARGGQGSSYNEQFF
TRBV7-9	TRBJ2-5	CASEAGAEETQYF
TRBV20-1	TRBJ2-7	CSVTLGARGPYEQYF
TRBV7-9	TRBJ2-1	CASSPWGTGGTYNEQFF
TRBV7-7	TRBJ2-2	CASSPNNWDVGGINTGELFF
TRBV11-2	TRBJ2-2	CASRQNPTRATGELFF
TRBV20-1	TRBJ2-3	CSARSSSESTDTQYF